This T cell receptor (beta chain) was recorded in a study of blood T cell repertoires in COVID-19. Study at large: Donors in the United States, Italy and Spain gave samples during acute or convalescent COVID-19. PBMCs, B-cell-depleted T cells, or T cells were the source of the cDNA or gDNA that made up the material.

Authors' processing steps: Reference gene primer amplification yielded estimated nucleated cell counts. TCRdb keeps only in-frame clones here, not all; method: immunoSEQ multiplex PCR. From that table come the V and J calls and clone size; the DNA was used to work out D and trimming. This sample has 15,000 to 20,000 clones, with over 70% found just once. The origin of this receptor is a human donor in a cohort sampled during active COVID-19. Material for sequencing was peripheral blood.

The CDR3 is CASSSQGATNEKLFF. CDR3 sequence (DNA): TGCGCCAGCAGCTCGCAGGGGGCGACTAATGAAAAACTGTTTTTT. This chain joins TRBV10-2 and TRBJ1-4; 8 positions agree with TRBD1. This CDR3 has 15 residues. Germline trimming cut 6 bases from V and 2 bases from J; bases unmatched to any gene: 5. The germline CDR1 and CDR2 sequences are WSHSY and SAAADI.